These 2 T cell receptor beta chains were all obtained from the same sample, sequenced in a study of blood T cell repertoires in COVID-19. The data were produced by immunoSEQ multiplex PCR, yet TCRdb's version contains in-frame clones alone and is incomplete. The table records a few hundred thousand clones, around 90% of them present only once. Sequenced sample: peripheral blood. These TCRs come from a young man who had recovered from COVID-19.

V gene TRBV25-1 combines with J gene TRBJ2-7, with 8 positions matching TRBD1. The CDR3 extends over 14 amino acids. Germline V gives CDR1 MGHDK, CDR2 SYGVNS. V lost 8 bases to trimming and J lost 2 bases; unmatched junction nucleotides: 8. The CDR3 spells CASPGRDRTYEQYF. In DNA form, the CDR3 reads TGTGCCAGCCCCGGCCGGGACAGGACCTACGAGCAGTACTTC.

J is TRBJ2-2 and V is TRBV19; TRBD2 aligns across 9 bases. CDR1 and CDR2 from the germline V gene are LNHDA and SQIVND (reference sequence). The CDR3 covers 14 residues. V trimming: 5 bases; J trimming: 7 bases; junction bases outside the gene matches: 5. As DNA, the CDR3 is TGTGCCAGTAGTGTAGCGGGAGTAGGCGGGGAGCTGTTTTTT. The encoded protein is CASSVAGVGGELFF.